Included here is one T cell receptor (beta chain) sequence, with context. Its antigen is undetermined. This sample was included in a study of CXCR3-negative and CXCR3-positive naive CD8 T cells. The TRB cDNA libraries were prepared by 5' RACE with UMI labels. TCRdb re-called the 5' RACE reads; one entry per CDR3 protein, DNA not given. In all, the sample yields tens of thousands of distinct CDR3 sequences. Findings and caveats of the study: CXCR3-negative and CXCR3-positive naive cells shared comparable TRBV-TRBJ usage, but memory cells did not.

The V gene's germline CDR1 is SQVTM and CDR2 ANQGSEA. CDR3 size: 15 residues. This receptor was taken from a human donor in good health. Some clones in this sample may be carry-over from other donors' samples. The chain uses TRBV29-1 and TRBJ1-2; the D call of TRBD1 rests on TCRdb alone, since no DNA is present to check it. The specimen was memory CD8+ T cells from blood. This CDR3 is CSVAGEMGVDYGYTF.